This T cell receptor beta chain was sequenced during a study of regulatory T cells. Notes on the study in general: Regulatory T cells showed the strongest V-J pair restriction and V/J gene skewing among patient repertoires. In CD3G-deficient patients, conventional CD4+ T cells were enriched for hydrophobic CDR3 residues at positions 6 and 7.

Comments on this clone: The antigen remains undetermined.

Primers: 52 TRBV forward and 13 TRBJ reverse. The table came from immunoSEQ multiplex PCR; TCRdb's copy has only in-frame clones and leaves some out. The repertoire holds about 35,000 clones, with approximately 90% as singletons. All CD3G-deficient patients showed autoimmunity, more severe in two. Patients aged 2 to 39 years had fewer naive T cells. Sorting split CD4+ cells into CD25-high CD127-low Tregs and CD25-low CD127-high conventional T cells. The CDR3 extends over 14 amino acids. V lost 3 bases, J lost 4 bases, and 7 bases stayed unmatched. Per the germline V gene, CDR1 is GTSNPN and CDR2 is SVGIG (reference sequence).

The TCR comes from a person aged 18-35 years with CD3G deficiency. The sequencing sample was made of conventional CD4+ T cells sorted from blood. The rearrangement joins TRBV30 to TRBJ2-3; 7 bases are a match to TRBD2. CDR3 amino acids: CAWSRGVGPDTQYF. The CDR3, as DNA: TGTGCCTGGAGCCGGGGGGTTGGGCCAGATACGCAGTATTTT.